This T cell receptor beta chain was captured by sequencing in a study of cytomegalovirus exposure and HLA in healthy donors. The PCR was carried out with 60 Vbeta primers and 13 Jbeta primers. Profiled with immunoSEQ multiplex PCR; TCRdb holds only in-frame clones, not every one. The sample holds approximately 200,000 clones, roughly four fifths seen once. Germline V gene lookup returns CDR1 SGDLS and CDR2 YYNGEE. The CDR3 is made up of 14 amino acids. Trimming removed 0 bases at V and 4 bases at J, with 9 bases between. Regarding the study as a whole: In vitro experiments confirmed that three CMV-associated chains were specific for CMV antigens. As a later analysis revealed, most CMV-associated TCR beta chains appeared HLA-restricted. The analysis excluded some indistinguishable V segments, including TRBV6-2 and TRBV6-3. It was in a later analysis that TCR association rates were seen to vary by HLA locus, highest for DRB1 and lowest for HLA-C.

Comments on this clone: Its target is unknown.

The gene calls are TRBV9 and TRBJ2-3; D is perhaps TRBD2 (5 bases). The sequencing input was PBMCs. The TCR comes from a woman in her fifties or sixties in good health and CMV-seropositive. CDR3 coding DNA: TGTGCCAGCAGCGTAGATCCAGCGGCAGATACGCAGTATTTT. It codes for CASSVDPAADTQYF. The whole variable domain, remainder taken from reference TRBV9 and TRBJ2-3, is DSGVTQTPKHLITATGQRVTLRCSPRSGDLSVYWYQQSLDQGLQFLIQYYNGEERAKGNILERFSAQQFPDLHSELNLSSLELGDSALYFCASSVDPAADTQYFGPGTRLTVL.